These T cell receptor beta chains were read from a single sample in a study of blood T cell repertoires in COVID-19. The repertoire was sequenced with immunoSEQ multiplex PCR; TCRdb's copy has only in-frame clones and lacks some. The sample yields some 110,000 clones, 86% seen once. The sequenced sample was peripheral blood. The receptor source for this set is a man aged 65 to 79 who had recovered from COVID-19. Each CDR3 is given with its conserved first and last residue. The D gene is left open where the match is weak. Size is stated for part of the rows, as once, few or many counts, or as a class when the clone is expanded.

size,V,D,J,DNA,CDR3
-,TRBV27,-,TRBJ2-1,TGTGCCAGCAGTTTCTATTGGGTTGGCGGTCCGCAGTTCTTC,CASSFYWVGGPQFF
-,TRBV28,-,TRBJ2-2,TGTGCCAGCATTGGGGCGGGGAGGACCGGGGAGCTGTTTTTT,CASIGAGRTGELFF
once,TRBV2,TRBD1,TRBJ1-1,TGTGCCAGCAGTGGTACAGGGGTAACTGAAGCTTTCTTT,CASSGTGVTEAFF
-,TRBV5-1,-,TRBJ2-5,TGCGCCAGCAGCTTGGCCGCGGCCCAGTACTTC,CASSLAAAQYF
-,TRBV28,TRBD1,TRBJ1-5,TGTGCCACCGGGTTAGGAGGGGGCAGGCAGCCCCAGCATTTT,CATGLGGGRQPQHF
-,TRBV10-1,TRBD2,TRBJ2-2,TGCGCCAACGACCCGGGACTAGCGGGGGGCAAACCCACCGGGGAGCTGTTTTTT,CANDPGLAGGKPTGELFF
-,TRBV29-1,TRBD1,TRBJ2-1,TGCAGCGTTCCTAGGCCCCAGGGGGCCTACTCCTACAATGAGCAGTTCTTC,CSVPRPQGAYSYNEQFF
-,TRBV24-1,-,TRBJ2-2,TGTGCCACCAGTGATTCCCCCGAGGCAGGGAAGGCCGGGGAGCTGTTTTTT,CATSDSPEAGKAGELFF
-,TRBV9,TRBD1,TRBJ2-1,TGTGCCAGCAGCGTCGGACAGGGTGTTGGGAATGAGCAGTTCTTC,CASSVGQGVGNEQFF
-,TRBV18,-,TRBJ1-1,TGTGCCAGCTCACCGGTACCCGAGGGCACTGAAGCTTTCTTT,CASSPVPEGTEAFF
-,TRBV28,TRBD2,TRBJ2-5,TGTGCCAGCACCTTAGCGGGTCCCCAAGAGACCCAGTACTTC,CASTLAGPQETQYF
-,TRBV9,-,TRBJ2-1,TGTGCCAGCAGCCCCTTTGTTAGTCAGGCCCCGGGAGAGCAGTTCTTC,CASSPFVSQAPGEQFF
once,TRBV19,-,TRBJ1-1,TGTGCCAGTACAGACAGGATGCCCACTGAAGCTTTCTTT,CASTDRMPTEAFF
-,TRBV29-1,-,TRBJ2-1,TGCAGCGTGGGGTACGGAGGGGCTCGGTTCTTC,CSVGYGGARFF
-,TRBV18,-,TRBJ2-7,TGTGCCAGCTCACCAGACAGTTCCTACGAGCAGTACTTC,CASSPDSSYEQYF
few,TRBV15,-,TRBJ1-5,TGTGCCACCAGCAGAGTAACAGGGAGTCAGCCCCAGCATTTT,CATSRVTGSQPQHF
-,TRBV29-1,TRBD1,TRBJ1-2,TGCAGCTCGCGAGGAGACAGGGCGGTAGGCTATGGCTACACCTTC,CSSRGDRAVGYGYTF
-,TRBV6-4,-,TRBJ2-1,TGTGCCAACCCAGGAATCACAGGGAAATACAATGAGCAGTTCTTC,CANPGITGKYNEQFF
few,TRBV30,-,TRBJ2-5,TGTGCCTGGAGTATGACAGTCGAAGAGACCCAGTACTTC,CAWSMTVEETQYF
-,TRBV5-8,TRBD2,TRBJ2-1,TGTGCCAGCAGCTTGGAGGGAGCGGGGGGGCTCGATGAGCAGTTCTTC,CASSLEGAGGLDEQFF
-,TRBV7-8,-,TRBJ1-5,TGTGCCAGCAGCGGGGACACGGAAGGGCCCCAGCATTTT,CASSGDTEGPQHF
-,TRBV6-6,-,TRBJ1-2,TGTGCCAGCAGTTACGGGGGCAGGGCTTATGGCTACACCTTC,CASSYGGRAYGYTF
-,TRBV24-1,TRBD1,TRBJ2-3,TGTGCCACCAGCCCGGACAGGGGATCAGGAGATACGCAGTATTTT,CATSPDRGSGDTQYF
-,TRBV7-9,-,TRBJ1-2,TGTGCCAGCAGCTTAGAAAGAGGCGCGGCTGGCTACACCTTC,CASSLERGAAGYTF
-,TRBV7-7,TRBD2,TRBJ2-1,TGTGCCAGCAGCTTAGGACTAGCGGGACATGAGCAGTTCTTC,CASSLGLAGHEQFF
once,TRBV5-1,TRBD2,TRBJ2-6,TGCGCCAGCAGCTCAAGCGGGAGTGCTGGGGCCAACGTCCTGACTTTC,CASSSSGSAGANVLTF
-,TRBV5-1,TRBD2,TRBJ2-5,TGCGCCAGCAGCTTGGTGGGTAGCGGGGCGTGGGAGACCCAGTACTTC,CASSLVGSGAWETQYF
-,TRBV27,TRBD1,TRBJ2-7,TGTGCCAGCAGTTTGGCTTTGGGACAGGCCTCCTACGAGCAGTACTTC,CASSLALGQASYEQYF
-,TRBV11-2,-,TRBJ1-1,TGTGCCAGCAGCTTTACAGGCGCGGATGTTGCTTTCTTT,CASSFTGADVAFF
-,TRBV6-6,-,TRBJ2-7,TGTGCCAGCAGCCCTGTTAGCTCCTACGAGCAGTACTTC,CASSPVSSYEQYF
-,TRBV6-1,TRBD1,TRBJ1-5,TGTGCCAGCAGTGCCGGAAGAGGAGGGGGCCTCGATCAGCCCCAGCATTTT,CASSAGRGGGLDQPQHF
-,TRBV13,-,TRBJ2-7,TGTGCCAGCAGCTTAACAGGACCCTACGAGCAGTACTTC,CASSLTGPYEQYF
few,TRBV4-2,TRBD1,TRBJ2-2,TGTGCCAGCAGCTTAGGGACAGCCGCGAACACCGGGGAGCTGTTTTTT,CASSLGTAANTGELFF
-,TRBV23-1,-,TRBJ2-7,TGCGCCAGCAGTCAACCTCCACCCCGTGACGGGAACTCCTACGAGCAGTACTTC,CASSQPPPRDGNSYEQYF
-,TRBV24-1,TRBD2,TRBJ2-1,TGTGCCACCAGTGATCGTCGGACTAGCGGCTCCTACAATGAGCAGTTCTTC,CATSDRRTSGSYNEQFF
once,TRBV4-1,TRBD1,TRBJ2-7,TGCGCCAGCAGCCAACAAATGGGACAGGGGGTCTACGAGCAGTACTTC,CASSQQMGQGVYEQYF
many,TRBV28,-,TRBJ1-5,TGTGCCAGCAGTCACCTCCGGGACACATATCAGCCCCAGCATTTT,CASSHLRDTYQPQHF
-,TRBV6-5,TRBD1,TRBJ1-1,TGTGCCAGCAGCGCACAGGGGTACACTGAAGCTTTCTTT,CASSAQGYTEAFF
-,TRBV5-1,-,TRBJ1-2,TGCGCCAGCAGCTTGGCCGGGCGGGGTAGCATCTTC,CASSLAGRGSIF
-,TRBV28,-,TRBJ2-7,TGTGCCAGCAGACAGGCGGCGGGACCCCCCTACGAGCAGTACTTC,CASRQAAGPPYEQYF
-,TRBV6-2/TRBV6-3,-,TRBJ2-1,TGTGCCAGCAGTTACCCGCCTAGCATTGAGCAGTTCTTC,CASSYPPSIEQFF
few,TRBV19,TRBD1,TRBJ1-4,TGTGCCAGTAGAATCAACCAGGGGGCTAATGAAAAACTGTTTTTT,CASRINQGANEKLFF
-,TRBV21-1,-,TRBJ2-7,TGTGCCAGCAGCGACCGGGACAGGGGGCAACCCTCCTACGAGCAGTACTTC,CASSDRDRGQPSYEQYF
-,TRBV18,-,TRBJ2-7,TGTGCCAGCTCACGGACCAGGGATTCCTACGAGCAGTACTTC,CASSRTRDSYEQYF
-,TRBV28,-,TRBJ1-2,TGTGCCAGCAGTTCCTCGGGACACCCACAAAGGGACTATGGCTACACCTTC,CASSSSGHPQRDYGYTF
-,TRBV7-2,-,TRBJ2-2,TGTGCCAGCAGCTGGAGCGACTACCAAACCGGGGAGCTGTTTTTT,CASSWSDYQTGELFF
few,TRBV6-1,TRBD1,TRBJ1-5,TGTGCCAGCAGTGCCTTCCCGGGGACAGGGAGAGATCAGCCCCAGCATTTT,CASSAFPGTGRDQPQHF
-,TRBV9,-,TRBJ1-2,TGTGCCAGCAGCGTACGAACAGGGTCTGGCTACACCTTC,CASSVRTGSGYTF
-,TRBV4-3,-,TRBJ2-2,TGCGCCAGCAGCCGGGGTACCACGAGGGCCACCGGGGAGCTGTTTTTT,CASSRGTTRATGELFF
-,TRBV5-4,-,TRBJ2-7,TGTGCCAGCAGCTTGGATGTTAGGGGGGGCTTAAGTTACGAGCAGTACTTC,CASSLDVRGGLSYEQYF
-,TRBV7-8,TRBD1,TRBJ2-5,TGTGCCAGCAGCCAGGGACAGGAGCAAGAGACCCAGTACTTC,CASSQGQEQETQYF
-,TRBV25-1,TRBD1,TRBJ2-7,TGTGCCAGCAGGGGGGGGGACAGGGGATCCTACGAGCAGTACTTC,CASRGGDRGSYEQYF
-,TRBV9,TRBD2,TRBJ2-3,TGTGCCAGCAGCGAGGGAGGGGCGATCACAGATACGCAGTATTTT,CASSEGGAITDTQYF
many,TRBV5-1,TRBD2,TRBJ2-1,TGCGCCAGCAGCTTGGAGACGGGACTAGCGTTTGAGCAGTTCTTC,CASSLETGLAFEQFF
-,TRBV7-8,-,TRBJ2-1,TGTGCCAGCAGCTTAGGGGGGGATGAGCAGTTCTTC,CASSLGGDEQFF
-,TRBV3-1/TRBV3-2,-,TRBJ2-7,TGTGCCAGCAGCCAAGATTTTAGCCGGGAGCAGTACTTC,CASSQDFSREQYF